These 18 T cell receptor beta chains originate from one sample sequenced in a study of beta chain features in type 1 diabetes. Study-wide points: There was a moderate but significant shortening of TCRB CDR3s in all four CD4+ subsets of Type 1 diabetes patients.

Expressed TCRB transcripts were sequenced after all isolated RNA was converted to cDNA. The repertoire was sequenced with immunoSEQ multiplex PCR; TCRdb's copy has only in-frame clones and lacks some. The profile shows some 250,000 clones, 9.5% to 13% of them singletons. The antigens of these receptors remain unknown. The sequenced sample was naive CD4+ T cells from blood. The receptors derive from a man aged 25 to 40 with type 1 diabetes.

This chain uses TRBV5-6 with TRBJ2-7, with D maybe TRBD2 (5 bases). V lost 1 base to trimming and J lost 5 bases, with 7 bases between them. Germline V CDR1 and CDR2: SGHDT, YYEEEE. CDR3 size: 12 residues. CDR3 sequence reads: CASSLNGNEQYF. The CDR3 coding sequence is TGTGCCAGCAGCTTGAACGGGAACGAGCAGTACTTC.

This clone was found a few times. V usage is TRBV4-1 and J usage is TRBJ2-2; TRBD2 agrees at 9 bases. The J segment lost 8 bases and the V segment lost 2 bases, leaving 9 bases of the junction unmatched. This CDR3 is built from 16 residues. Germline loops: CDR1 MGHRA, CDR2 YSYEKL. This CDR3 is CASSQNSGGVLGELFF. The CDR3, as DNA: TGCGCCAGCAGCCAAAATAGCGGGGGTGTTCTGGGGGAGCTGTTTTTT.

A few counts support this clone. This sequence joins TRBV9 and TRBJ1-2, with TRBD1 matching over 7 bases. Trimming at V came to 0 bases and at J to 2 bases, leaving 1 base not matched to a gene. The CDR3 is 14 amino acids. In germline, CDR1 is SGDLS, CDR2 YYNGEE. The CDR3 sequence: CASSVEGANYGYTF. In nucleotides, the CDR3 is TGTGCCAGCAGCGTAGAGGGGGCGAACTATGGCTACACCTTC.

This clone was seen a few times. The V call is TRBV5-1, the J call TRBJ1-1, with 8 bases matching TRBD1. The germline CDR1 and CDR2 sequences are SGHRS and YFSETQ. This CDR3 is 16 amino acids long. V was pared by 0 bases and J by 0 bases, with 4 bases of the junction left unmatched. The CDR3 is CASSLGGTGMNTEAFF. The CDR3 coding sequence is TGCGCCAGCAGCTTGGGAGGGACAGGCATGAACACTGAAGCTTTCTTT.

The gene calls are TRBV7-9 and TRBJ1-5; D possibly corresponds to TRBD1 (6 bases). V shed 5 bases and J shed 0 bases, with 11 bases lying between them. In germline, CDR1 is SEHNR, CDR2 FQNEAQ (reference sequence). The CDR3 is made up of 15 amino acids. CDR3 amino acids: CASSPGTLSNQPQHF. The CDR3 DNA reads TGTGCCAGCAGCCCCGGGACACTTAGCAATCAGCCCCAGCATTTT.

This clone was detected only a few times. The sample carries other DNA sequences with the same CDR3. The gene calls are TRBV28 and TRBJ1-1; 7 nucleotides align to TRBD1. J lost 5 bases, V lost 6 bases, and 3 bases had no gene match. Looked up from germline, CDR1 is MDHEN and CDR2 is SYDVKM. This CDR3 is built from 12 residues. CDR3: CASSLQGTEAFF. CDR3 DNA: TGTGCCAGCAGCCTACAGGGGACTGAAGCTTTCTTT.

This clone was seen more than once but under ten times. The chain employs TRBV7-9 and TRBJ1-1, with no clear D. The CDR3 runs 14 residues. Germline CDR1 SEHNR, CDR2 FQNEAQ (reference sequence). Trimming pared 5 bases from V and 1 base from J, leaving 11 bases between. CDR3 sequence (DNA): TGTGCCAGCAGCCCCGGGGAGTGGAACACTGAAGCTTTCTTT. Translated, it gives CASSPGEWNTEAFF.

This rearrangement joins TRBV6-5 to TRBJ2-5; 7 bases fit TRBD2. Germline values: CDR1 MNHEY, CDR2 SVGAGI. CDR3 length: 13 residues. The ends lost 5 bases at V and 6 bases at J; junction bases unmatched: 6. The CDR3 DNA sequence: TGTGCCAGCAGTCAAGCGGGGTTGAAGACCCAGTACTTC. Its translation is CASSQAGLKTQYF.

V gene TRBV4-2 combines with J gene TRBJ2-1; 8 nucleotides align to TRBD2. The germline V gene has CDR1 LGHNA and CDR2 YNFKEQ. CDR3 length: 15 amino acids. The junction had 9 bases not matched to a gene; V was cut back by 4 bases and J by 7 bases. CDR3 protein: CASSPTAAGGNEQFF. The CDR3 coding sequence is TGTGCCAGCAGCCCTACGGCGGCGGGGGGAAATGAGCAGTTCTTC.

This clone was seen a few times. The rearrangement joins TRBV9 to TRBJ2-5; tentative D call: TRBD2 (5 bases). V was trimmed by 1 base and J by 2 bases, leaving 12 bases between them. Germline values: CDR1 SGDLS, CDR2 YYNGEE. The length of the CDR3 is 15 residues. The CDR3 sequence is CASSVTGSLQETQYF. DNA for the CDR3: TGTGCCAGCAGCGTAACGGGGTCCTTGCAAGAGACCCAGTACTTC.

DNA for the CDR3: TGTGCCAGCAGCCCACGGACTCTCTACAATGAGCAGTTCTTC. This gives the protein CASSPRTLYNEQFF. The rearrangement uses TRBV14 and TRBJ2-1, with D perhaps matching TRBD2 (5 bases). The CDR3 is 14 residues long. Per the germline V gene, CDR1 is SGHDN and CDR2 is FVKESK. V lost 4 bases and J lost 3, with 10 bases in between.

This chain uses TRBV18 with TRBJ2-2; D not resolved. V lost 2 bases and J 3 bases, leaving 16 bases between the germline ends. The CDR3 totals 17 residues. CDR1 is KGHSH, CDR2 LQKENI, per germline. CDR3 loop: CASSPGSRGFDTGELFF. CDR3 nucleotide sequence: TGTGCCAGCTCACCAGGAAGCCGCGGTTTCGACACCGGGGAGCTGTTTTTT.

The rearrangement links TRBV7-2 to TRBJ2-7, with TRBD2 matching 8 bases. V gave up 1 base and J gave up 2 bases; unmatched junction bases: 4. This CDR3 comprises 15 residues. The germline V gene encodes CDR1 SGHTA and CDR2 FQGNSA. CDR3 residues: CASSLVSGATYEQYF. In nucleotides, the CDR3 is TGTGCCAGCAGCTTAGTTAGCGGGGCTACCTACGAGCAGTACTTC.

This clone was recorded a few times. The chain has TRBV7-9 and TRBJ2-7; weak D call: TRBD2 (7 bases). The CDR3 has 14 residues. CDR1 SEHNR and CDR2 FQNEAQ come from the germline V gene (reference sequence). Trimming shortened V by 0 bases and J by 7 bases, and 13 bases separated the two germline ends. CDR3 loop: CASSLAGGQGEQYF. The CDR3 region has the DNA TGTGCCAGCAGCTTAGCGGGGGGGCAAGGGGAGCAGTACTTC.

CDR3 coding DNA: TGCAGCGCGGAGAGGCGGCTTGTGGCTGAAGCTTTCTTT. As protein: CSAERRLVAEAFF. V and J are TRBV29-1 and TRBJ1-1; D ambiguous. The V end lost 7 bases, the J end lost 6 bases, and 18 bases lay between the germline ends. The CDR3 is 13 amino acids. The germline V gene has CDR1 SQVTM and CDR2 ANQGSEA.

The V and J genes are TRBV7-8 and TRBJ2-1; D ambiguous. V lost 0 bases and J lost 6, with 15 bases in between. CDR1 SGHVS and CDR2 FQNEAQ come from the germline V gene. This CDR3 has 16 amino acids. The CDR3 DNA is TGTGCCAGCAGCTTAGCTCGGCTAGGTTGGCGCAATGAGCAGTTCTTC. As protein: CASSLARLGWRNEQFF.

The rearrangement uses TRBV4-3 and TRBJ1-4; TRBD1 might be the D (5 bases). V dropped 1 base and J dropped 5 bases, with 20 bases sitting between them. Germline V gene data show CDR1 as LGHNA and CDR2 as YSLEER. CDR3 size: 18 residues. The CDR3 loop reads CASSQVSQGKLSNEKLFF. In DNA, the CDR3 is TGCGCCAGCAGCCAAGTATCGCAGGGTAAATTATCGAATGAAAAACTGTTTTTT.

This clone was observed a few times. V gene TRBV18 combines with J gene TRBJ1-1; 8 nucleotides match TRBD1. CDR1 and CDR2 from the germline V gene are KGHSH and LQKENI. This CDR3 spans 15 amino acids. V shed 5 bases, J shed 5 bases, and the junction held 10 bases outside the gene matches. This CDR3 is CASSTLSGGSTEAFF. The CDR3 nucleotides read TGTGCCAGCTCAACGCTCTCAGGGGGCAGTACTGAAGCTTTCTTT.